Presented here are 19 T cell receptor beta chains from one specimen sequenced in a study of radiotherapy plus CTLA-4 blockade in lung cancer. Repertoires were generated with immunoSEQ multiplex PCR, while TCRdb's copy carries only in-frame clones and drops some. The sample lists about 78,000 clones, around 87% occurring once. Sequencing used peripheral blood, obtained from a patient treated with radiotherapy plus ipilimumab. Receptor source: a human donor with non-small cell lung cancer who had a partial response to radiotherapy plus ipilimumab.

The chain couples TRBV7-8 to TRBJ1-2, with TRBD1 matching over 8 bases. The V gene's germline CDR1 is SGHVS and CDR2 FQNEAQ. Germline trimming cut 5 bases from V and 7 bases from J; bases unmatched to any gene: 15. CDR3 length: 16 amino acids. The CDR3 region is CASSPVRTGSRRGYTF. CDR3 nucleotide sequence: TGTGCCAGCAGCCCCGTAAGGACAGGGAGTAGACGTGGCTACACCTTC.

The CDR3 loop reads CASSASGRTNEQFF. For the CDR3, the DNA is TGTGCCAGCAGTGCTAGCGGGCGGACCAATGAGCAGTTCTTC. V and J are TRBV2 and TRBJ2-1; 8 bases agree with TRBD2. Germline V CDR1 and CDR2: SNHLY, FYNNEI. The CDR3 extends over 14 amino acids. V gave up 4 bases and J gave up 6 bases; unmatched junction bases: 5.

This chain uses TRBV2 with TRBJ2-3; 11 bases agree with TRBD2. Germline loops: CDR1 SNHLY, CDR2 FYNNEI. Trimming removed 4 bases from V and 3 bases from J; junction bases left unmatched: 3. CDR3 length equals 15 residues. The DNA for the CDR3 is TGTGCCAGCAGTGCGACTAGCGGGGTTACAGATACGCAGTATTTT. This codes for CASSATSGVTDTQYF.

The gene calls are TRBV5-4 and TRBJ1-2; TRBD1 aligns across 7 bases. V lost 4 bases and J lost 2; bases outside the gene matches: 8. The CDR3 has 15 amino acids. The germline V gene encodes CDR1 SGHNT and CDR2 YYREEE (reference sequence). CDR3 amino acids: CASSVNQQGNYGYTF. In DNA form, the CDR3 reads TGTGCCAGCAGCGTGAATCAACAGGGGAACTATGGCTACACCTTC. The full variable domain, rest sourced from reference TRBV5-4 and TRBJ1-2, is ETGVTQSPTHLIKTRGQQVTLRCSSQSGHNTVSWYQQALGQGPQFIFQYYREEENGRGNFPPRFSGLQFPNYSSELNVNALELDDSALYLCASSVNQQGNYGYTFGSGTRLTVV.

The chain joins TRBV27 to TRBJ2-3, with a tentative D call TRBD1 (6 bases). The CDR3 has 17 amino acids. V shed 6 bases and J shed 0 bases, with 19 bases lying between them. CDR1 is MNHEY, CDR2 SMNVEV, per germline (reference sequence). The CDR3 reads CASRRRPDSHSTDTQYF. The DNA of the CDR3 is TGTGCCAGCAGACGTCGACCGGACAGCCATAGCACAGATACGCAGTATTTT.

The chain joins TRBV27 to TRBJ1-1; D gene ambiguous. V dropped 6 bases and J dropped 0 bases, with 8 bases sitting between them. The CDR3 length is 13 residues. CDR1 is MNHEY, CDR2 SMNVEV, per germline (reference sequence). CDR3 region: CASRGGLNTEAFF. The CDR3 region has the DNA TGTGCCAGCAGGGGAGGTTTGAACACTGAAGCTTTCTTT.

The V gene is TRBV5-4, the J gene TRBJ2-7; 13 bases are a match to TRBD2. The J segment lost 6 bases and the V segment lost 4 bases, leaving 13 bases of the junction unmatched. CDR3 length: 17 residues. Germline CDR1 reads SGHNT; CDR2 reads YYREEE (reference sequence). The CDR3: CASSPRTSGRMTGEQYF. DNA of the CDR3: TGTGCCAGCAGCCCCAGGACTAGCGGGAGAATGACGGGCGAGCAGTACTTC.

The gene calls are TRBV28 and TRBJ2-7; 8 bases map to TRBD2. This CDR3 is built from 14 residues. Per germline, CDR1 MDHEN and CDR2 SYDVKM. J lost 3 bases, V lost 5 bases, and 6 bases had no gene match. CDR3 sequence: CASSDVAGYYEQYF. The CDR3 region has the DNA TGTGCCAGCAGTGACGTAGCGGGATACTACGAGCAGTACTTC. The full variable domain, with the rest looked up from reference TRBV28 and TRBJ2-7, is DVKVTQSSRYLVKRTGEKVFLECVQDMDHENMFWYRQDPGLGLRLIYFSYDVKMKEKGDIPEGYSVSREKKERFSLILESASTNQTSMYLCASSDVAGYYEQYFGPGTRLTVT.

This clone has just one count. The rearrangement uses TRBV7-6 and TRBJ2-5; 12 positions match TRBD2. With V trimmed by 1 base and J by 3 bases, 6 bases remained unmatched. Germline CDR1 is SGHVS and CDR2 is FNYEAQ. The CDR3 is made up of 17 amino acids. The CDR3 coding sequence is TGTGCCAGCAGCTTAGAGGCTAGCGGGAGGGTGAAAGAGACCCAGTACTTC. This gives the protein CASSLEASGRVKETQYF.

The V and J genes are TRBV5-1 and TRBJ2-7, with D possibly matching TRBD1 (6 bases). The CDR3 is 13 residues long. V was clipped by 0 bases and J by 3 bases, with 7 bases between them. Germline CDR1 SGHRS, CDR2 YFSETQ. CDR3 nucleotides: TGCGCCAGCAGCTTGGCACAGGGCTACGAGCAGTACGTC. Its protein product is CASSLAQGYEQYV.

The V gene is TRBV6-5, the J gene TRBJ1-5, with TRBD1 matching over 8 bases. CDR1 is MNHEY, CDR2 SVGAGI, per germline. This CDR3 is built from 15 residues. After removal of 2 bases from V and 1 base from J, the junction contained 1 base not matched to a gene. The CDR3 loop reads CASSYDRGSNQPQHF. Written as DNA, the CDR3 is TGTGCCAGCAGTTACGACAGGGGAAGCAATCAGCCCCAGCATTTT.

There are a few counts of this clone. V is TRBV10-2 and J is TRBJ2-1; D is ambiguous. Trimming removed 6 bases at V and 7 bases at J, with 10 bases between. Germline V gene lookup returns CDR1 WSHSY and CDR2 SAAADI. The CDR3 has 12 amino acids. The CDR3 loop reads CASSIGWNEQFF. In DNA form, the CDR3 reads TGCGCCAGCAGCATCGGTTGGAATGAGCAGTTCTTC.

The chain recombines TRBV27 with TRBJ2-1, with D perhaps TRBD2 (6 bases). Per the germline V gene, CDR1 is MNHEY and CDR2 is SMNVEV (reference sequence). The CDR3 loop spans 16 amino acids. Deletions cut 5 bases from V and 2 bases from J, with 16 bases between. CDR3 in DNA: TGTGCCAGCAGTCCCTTCGGCGGGAAGGCCTACAATGAGCAGTTCTTC. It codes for CASSPFGGKAYNEQFF.

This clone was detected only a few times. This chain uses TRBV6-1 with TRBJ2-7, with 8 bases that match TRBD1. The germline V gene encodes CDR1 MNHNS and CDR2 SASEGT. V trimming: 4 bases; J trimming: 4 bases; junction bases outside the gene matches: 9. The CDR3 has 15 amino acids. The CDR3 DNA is TGTGCCAGCAGTGTTACAGGGGGAGGTTCGTACGAGCAGTACTTC. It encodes CASSVTGGGSYEQYF.

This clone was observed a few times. CDR3 protein: CSARLARQFF. CDR3 coding DNA: TGCAGTGCTAGACTAGCACGACAGTTCTTC. The V and J genes are TRBV20-1 and TRBJ2-1; D possibly corresponds to TRBD2 (5 bases). V was pared by 2 bases and J by 13 bases, with 9 bases between. The CDR3 runs to 10 residues. CDR1 and CDR2 (germline): DFQATT, SNEGSKA (reference sequence).

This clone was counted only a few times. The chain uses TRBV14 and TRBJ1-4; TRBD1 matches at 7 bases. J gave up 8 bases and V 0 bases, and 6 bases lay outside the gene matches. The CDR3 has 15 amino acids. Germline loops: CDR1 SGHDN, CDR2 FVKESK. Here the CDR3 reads CASSQEQGPGEKLFF. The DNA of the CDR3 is TGTGCCAGCAGCCAAGAACAGGGGCCTGGAGAAAAACTGTTTTTT.

CDR3 DNA: TGTGCCATCCGGAGGGGCGGTGACTCCTACAATGAGCAGTTCTTC. Its protein is CAIRRGGDSYNEQFF. The chain combines TRBV10-3 with TRBJ2-1; possible D gene TRBD2, 6 bases. The ends were cut back, 8 bases at V and 0 bases at J, with 14 bases in the middle. The CDR3 totals 15 residues. Germline V gives CDR1 ENHRY, CDR2 SYGVKD.

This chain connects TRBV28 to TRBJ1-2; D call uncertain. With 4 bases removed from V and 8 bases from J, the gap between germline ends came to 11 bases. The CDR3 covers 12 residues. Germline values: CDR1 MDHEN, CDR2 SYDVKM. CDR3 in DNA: TGTGCCAGCAGTTACGTTGGAGCCGGCTACACCTTC. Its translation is CASSYVGAGYTF.

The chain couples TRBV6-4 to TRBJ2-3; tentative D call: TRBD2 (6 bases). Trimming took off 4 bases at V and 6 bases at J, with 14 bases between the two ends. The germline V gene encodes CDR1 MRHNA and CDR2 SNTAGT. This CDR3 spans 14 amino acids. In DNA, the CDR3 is TGTGCCAGCAGTGGGGCCCCGGGGGTGGATACGCAGTATTTT. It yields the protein CASSGAPGVDTQYF.